This T cell receptor beta chain was captured by sequencing in a study of blood T cell repertoires in COVID-19. Study information: Some COVID-19 samples were acute and others convalescent; all came from the United States, Italy and Spain. T cells, B-cell-depleted T cells, or PBMCs provided the cDNA or gDNA that served as material.

This CDR3 region has 13 residues. The germline CDR1 and CDR2 sequences are SGHAT and FQNNGV. V trimming: 1 base; J trimming: 10 bases; junction bases outside the gene matches: 6. Participants were aged roughly 18 to 89 years, lived in about two dozen US areas, and enrolled virtually. Each recovered donor of Cohort 3 presented with two negative PCRs, clearance, or symptom resolution. Using immunoSEQ multiplex PCR, the repertoire was profiled, and TCRdb retains in-frame clones only, with some absent. The table has over 300,000 clones, approximately 84% seen once. V usage is TRBV11-2 and J usage is TRBJ1-2; TRBD1 matches at 7 bases. The clonotype was recovered from a woman under 30 who had recovered from COVID-19. Sequencing used PBMCs or T cells enriched from blood (not recorded which). CDR3 nucleotide sequence: TGTGCCAGCAGCTTAGGACAGGGTGTTGTCTACACCTTC. It codes for CASSLGQGVVYTF.